In its sample, the clone carrying this TCR beta chain was seen many times. The target antigen is unknown. The data are from a study of T-cell reconstitution after alpha-beta-depleted transplantation in children. Molecular barcoding with unique molecular identifiers was used for the TCRbeta library. TCRdb passed the PCR reads through MiXCR, listing each CDR3 protein once. Among about 600,000 distinct CDR3 sequences listed, under 25% were seen once. Unmatched junction bases numbered 4, after V lost 4 bases and J lost 2 bases. Germline CDR1 and CDR2: SGHRS and YFSETQ. The CDR3 consists of 14 residues. Study-wide results and limits: It was newly produced T cells that mostly accounted for T-cell counts and diversity one year after transplant. Approximately two months post-transplant, alpha-beta T cells reportedly originated from several hundred expanded graft clones. It was surviving recipient T cells and thymic progenitors that gave some patients high TCRbeta diversity at day 60.

The chain combines TRBV5-1 with TRBJ2-7, with 9 bases aligning to TRBD1. The clonotype originates from a boy in the first two years of life who had a stem cell transplant for acute myeloid leukemia, so the T cells may come from the graft donor. Here the sequenced sample was PBMCs, mostly from graft donor cells, taken 360 days after TCRalphabeta/CD19-depleted stem cell transplant. CDR3 DNA sequence: TGCGCCAGCAGCCTCGGGACAGGGCCCTACGAGCAGTACGTC. It is translated as CASSLGTGPYEQYV.